Listed below are T cell receptor beta chains from one sample, sequenced in a study of blood T cell repertoires in COVID-19. Libraries were prepared by immunoSEQ multiplex PCR; TCRdb keeps only in-frame clonotypes and omits some of them. Of about 270,000 clones in the sample, around 89% were seen once. The material sequenced was PBMCs or T cells enriched from blood (not recorded which). The receptors were sampled from a woman between 18 and 29 years old who had recovered from COVID-19. CDR3s include the opening cysteine and the closing phenylalanine or tryptophan. D genes are given only for firm matches. Clone size is given for some rows only: seen once, a few or many times, or a class if the clone is expanded.

v_gene: TRBV5-8
d_gene: NA
len: 14
abundance: once
j_gene: TRBJ2-7
CDR3aa: CASSLAGRHYEQYF
CDR3nt: TGTGCCAGCAGCTTGGCAGGCAGGCACTACGAGCAGTACTTC

v_gene: TRBV19
d_gene: TRBD1
len: 13
abundance: NA
j_gene: TRBJ1-2
CDR3aa: CASSVDRAYGYTF
CDR3nt: TGTGCCAGTAGTGTAGACAGGGCCTATGGCTACACCTTC

v_gene: TRBV7-2
d_gene: NA
len: 14
abundance: NA
j_gene: TRBJ2-5
CDR3aa: CASSLGVVSETQYF
CDR3nt: TGTGCCAGCAGCCTAGGAGTTGTCTCAGAGACCCAGTACTTC

v_gene: TRBV30
d_gene: TRBD1
len: 11
abundance: NA
j_gene: TRBJ1-4
CDR3aa: CAWDRERKLFF
CDR3nt: TGTGCCTGGGACAGGGAACGAAAACTGTTTTTT

v_gene: TRBV16
d_gene: TRBD1
len: 16
abundance: NA
j_gene: TRBJ1-1
CDR3aa: CASSHQDRSLNTEAFF
CDR3nt: TGTGCCAGCAGCCATCAGGACAGGTCACTGAACACTGAAGCTTTCTTT

v_gene: TRBV7-6
d_gene: TRBD1
len: 20
abundance: NA
j_gene: TRBJ1-5
CDR3aa: CASSLGLQGVYLNSNQPQHF
CDR3nt: TGTGCCAGCAGCTTAGGTCTACAGGGGGTGTATCTGAATAGCAATCAGCCCCAGCATTTT

v_gene: TRBV7-9
d_gene: TRBD1
len: 16
abundance: NA
j_gene: TRBJ1-1
CDR3aa: CASSLGTGWGDTEAFF
CDR3nt: TGTGCCAGCAGCTTAGGGACAGGATGGGGGGACACTGAAGCTTTCTTT

v_gene: TRBV6-5
d_gene: TRBD1
len: 15
abundance: NA
j_gene: TRBJ1-2
CDR3aa: CASSYRTGGADGYTF
CDR3nt: TGTGCCAGCAGTTATAGGACAGGGGGCGCGGATGGCTACACCTTC

v_gene: TRBV12-3/TRBV12-4
d_gene: TRBD1
len: 13
abundance: NA
j_gene: TRBJ1-2
CDR3aa: CASSLDRGHGYTF
CDR3nt: TGTGCCAGCAGTTTAGACAGGGGGCACGGCTACACCTTC

v_gene: TRBV5-6
d_gene: NA
len: 16
abundance: NA
j_gene: TRBJ1-5
CDR3aa: CASSFWAADSNQPQHF
CDR3nt: TGTGCCAGCAGCTTCTGGGCAGCTGATAGCAATCAGCCCCAGCATTTT

v_gene: TRBV3-1/TRBV3-2
d_gene: NA
len: 18
abundance: many
j_gene: TRBJ1-3
CDR3aa: CASSQDYARTSSGNTIYF
CDR3nt: TGTGCCAGCAGCCAAGATTATGCCAGGACAAGCTCTGGAAACACCATATATTTT

v_gene: TRBV3-1/TRBV3-2
d_gene: TRBD1
len: 15
abundance: NA
j_gene: TRBJ2-1
CDR3aa: CASSLADQGVNEQFF
CDR3nt: TGTGCCAGCAGCCTCGCTGATCAGGGGGTCAATGAGCAGTTCTTC

v_gene: TRBV14
d_gene: NA
len: 14
abundance: NA
j_gene: TRBJ2-2
CDR3aa: CASSQVGGTGELFF
CDR3nt: TGTGCCAGCAGCCAAGTCGGAGGGACCGGGGAGCTGTTTTTT

v_gene: TRBV5-1
d_gene: NA
len: 14
abundance: NA
j_gene: TRBJ2-3
CDR3aa: CASSLEPSTDTQYF
CDR3nt: TGCGCCAGCAGCTTGGAGCCTAGCACAGATACGCAGTATTTT

v_gene: TRBV7-2
d_gene: TRBD1
len: 14
abundance: NA
j_gene: TRBJ1-5
CDR3aa: CASSFGTGMQPQHF
CDR3nt: TGTGCCAGCAGCTTCGGGACAGGGATGCAGCCCCAGCATTTT

v_gene: TRBV3-1/TRBV3-2
d_gene: TRBD1
len: 14
abundance: NA
j_gene: TRBJ1-1
CDR3aa: CASSLRTGGTEAFF
CDR3nt: TGTGCCAGCAGCCTTCGGACAGGGGGCACTGAAGCTTTCTTT

v_gene: TRBV29-1
d_gene: NA
len: 11
abundance: NA
j_gene: TRBJ1-1
CDR3aa: CSVEATLEAFF
CDR3nt: TGCAGCGTTGAAGCTACGCTGGAAGCTTTCTTT

v_gene: TRBV30
d_gene: NA
len: 14
abundance: once
j_gene: TRBJ1-5
CDR3aa: CAWSGTASNQPQHF
CDR3nt: TGTGCCTGGAGTGGGACAGCTAGCAATCAGCCCCAGCATTTT

v_gene: TRBV7-9
d_gene: NA
len: 13
abundance: NA
j_gene: TRBJ1-1
CDR3aa: CASLKGVNTEAFF
CDR3nt: TGTGCCAGCCTGAAGGGGGTGAACACTGAAGCTTTCTTT

v_gene: TRBV19
d_gene: NA
len: 14
abundance: NA
j_gene: TRBJ1-2
CDR3aa: CASSIGGGASGYTF
CDR3nt: TGTGCCAGTAGTATAGGGGGGGGCGCGTCGGGCTACACCTTC

v_gene: TRBV15
d_gene: NA
len: 13
abundance: NA
j_gene: TRBJ1-2
CDR3aa: CATSREAGDGYTF
CDR3nt: TGTGCCACCAGCAGAGAGGCAGGCGATGGCTACACCTTC

v_gene: TRBV4-1
d_gene: TRBD1
len: 19
abundance: NA
j_gene: TRBJ2-7
CDR3aa: CASSQGPTAGQGASYEQYF
CDR3nt: TGCGCCAGCAGCCAAGGCCCGACGGCGGGACAGGGGGCTTCCTACGAGCAGTACTTC

v_gene: TRBV11-2
d_gene: NA
len: 13
abundance: NA
j_gene: TRBJ1-1
CDR3aa: CASSFSPGVQAFF
CDR3nt: TGTGCCAGCAGCTTCTCGCCAGGCGTGCAGGCTTTCTTT

v_gene: TRBV6-5
d_gene: NA
len: 14
abundance: NA
j_gene: TRBJ2-7
CDR3aa: CASRSRLRSYEQYF
CDR3nt: TGTGCCAGCAGGTCAAGACTACGCTCCTACGAGCAGTACTTC

v_gene: TRBV9
d_gene: NA
len: 14
abundance: NA
j_gene: TRBJ2-7
CDR3aa: CASSVGIGGYEQYF
CDR3nt: TGTGCCAGCAGCGTAGGAATAGGGGGCTACGAGCAGTACTTC

v_gene: TRBV19
d_gene: TRBD2
len: 16
abundance: NA
j_gene: TRBJ2-7
CDR3aa: CASSAGTSGGAYEQYF
CDR3nt: TGTGCCAGTAGTGCCGGGACTAGCGGGGGGGCATACGAGCAGTACTTC

v_gene: TRBV2
d_gene: TRBD1
len: 16
abundance: NA
j_gene: TRBJ1-5
CDR3aa: CASTWTGTIAGQPQHF
CDR3nt: TGTGCCAGCACCTGGACAGGGACCATAGCAGGTCAGCCCCAGCATTTT

v_gene: TRBV10-3
d_gene: TRBD1
len: 17
abundance: NA
j_gene: TRBJ2-1
CDR3aa: CAISEPNRGLQRSEQFF
CDR3nt: TGTGCCATCAGTGAGCCTAACAGGGGGCTACAGAGGAGTGAGCAGTTCTTC

v_gene: TRBV6-5
d_gene: TRBD1
len: 12
abundance: NA
j_gene: TRBJ2-3
CDR3aa: CASQGAGDTQYF
CDR3nt: TGTGCCAGCCAGGGGGCGGGAGATACGCAGTATTTT

v_gene: TRBV24-1
d_gene: TRBD2
len: 17
abundance: NA
j_gene: TRBJ2-3
CDR3aa: CATSGKRGGPGTDTQYF
CDR3nt: TGTGCCACCAGTGGCAAGCGGGGGGGCCCCGGCACAGATACGCAGTATTTT

v_gene: TRBV6-5
d_gene: TRBD1
len: 13
abundance: NA
j_gene: TRBJ2-5
CDR3aa: CASRQGLVETQYF
CDR3nt: TGTGCCAGCAGACAGGGGTTAGTGGAGACCCAGTACTTC

v_gene: TRBV4-1
d_gene: TRBD1
len: 14
abundance: NA
j_gene: TRBJ1-2
CDR3aa: CASSQRDRGYGYTF
CDR3nt: TGCGCCAGCAGCCAGAGGGACAGGGGCTATGGCTACACCTTC

v_gene: TRBV13
d_gene: NA
len: 14
abundance: NA
j_gene: TRBJ1-2
CDR3aa: CASSATGRDYGYTF
CDR3nt: TGTGCCAGCAGCGCGACAGGCAGGGACTATGGCTACACCTTC

v_gene: TRBV6-5
d_gene: NA
len: 15
abundance: NA
j_gene: TRBJ1-1
CDR3aa: CASLVPGHGQTEAFF
CDR3nt: TGTGCCAGTTTAGTCCCGGGACATGGACAGACTGAAGCTTTCTTT

v_gene: TRBV6-5
d_gene: TRBD1
len: 15
abundance: once
j_gene: TRBJ1-2
CDR3aa: CASSYSRDRNYGYTF
CDR3nt: TGTGCCAGCAGTTACTCGCGGGACAGGAACTATGGCTACACCTTC

v_gene: TRBV5-3
d_gene: TRBD2
len: 19
abundance: NA
j_gene: TRBJ2-1
CDR3aa: CARSPLETSGGSLHNEQFF
CDR3nt: TGTGCCAGAAGCCCACTTGAGACTAGCGGGGGGTCCCTCCACAATGAGCAGTTCTTC

v_gene: TRBV5-1
d_gene: NA
len: 13
abundance: NA
j_gene: TRBJ1-2
CDR3aa: CASSASGSAGYTF
CDR3nt: TGCGCCAGCAGCGCTAGTGGCTCGGCGGGCTACACCTTC

v_gene: TRBV7-8
d_gene: TRBD1
len: 14
abundance: NA
j_gene: TRBJ1-6
CDR3aa: CASRPRTGNSPLHF
CDR3nt: TGTGCCAGCAGGCCCAGGACAGGGAATTCACCCCTCCACTTT

v_gene: TRBV25-1
d_gene: TRBD1
len: 15
abundance: NA
j_gene: TRBJ2-7
CDR3aa: CASSPPLGTGHEQYF
CDR3nt: TGTGCCAGCAGCCCCCCTTTGGGGACAGGGCACGAGCAGTACTTC

v_gene: TRBV27
d_gene: NA
len: 14
abundance: NA
j_gene: TRBJ1-5
CDR3aa: CASSVDRTYSPQHF
CDR3nt: TGTGCCAGCTCTGTAGACAGAACTTATAGCCCCCAGCATTTT

v_gene: TRBV28
d_gene: NA
len: 16
abundance: NA
j_gene: TRBJ1-1
CDR3aa: CASSPADTAMNTEAFF
CDR3nt: TGTGCCAGCAGCCCCGCCGACACGGCCATGAACACTGAAGCTTTCTTT

v_gene: TRBV28
d_gene: NA
len: 15
abundance: once
j_gene: TRBJ2-1
CDR3aa: CASSQGDLTGNEQFF
CDR3nt: TGTGCCAGCAGTCAAGGGGATTTAACAGGCAATGAGCAGTTCTTC

v_gene: TRBV5-5
d_gene: NA
len: 14
abundance: NA
j_gene: TRBJ1-1
CDR3aa: CASTPTGPGTEAFF
CDR3nt: TGTGCCAGCACACCGACAGGCCCGGGTACTGAAGCTTTCTTT

v_gene: TRBV2
d_gene: TRBD2
len: 16
abundance: NA
j_gene: TRBJ2-1
CDR3aa: CASSEEERGVYNEQFF
CDR3nt: TGTGCCAGCAGTGAAGAGGAGCGGGGGGTCTACAATGAGCAGTTCTTC

v_gene: TRBV7-9
d_gene: TRBD2
len: 16
abundance: NA
j_gene: TRBJ2-1
CDR3aa: CASSFSGGTGYNEQFF
CDR3nt: TGTGCCAGCAGCTTCTCCGGGGGGACTGGATACAATGAGCAGTTCTTC

v_gene: TRBV18
d_gene: TRBD1
len: 14
abundance: NA
j_gene: TRBJ1-1
CDR3aa: CASSRDRGVTEAFF
CDR3nt: TGTGCCAGCTCACGAGACAGGGGTGTCACTGAAGCTTTCTTT

v_gene: TRBV11-2
d_gene: TRBD1
len: 15
abundance: NA
j_gene: TRBJ1-2
CDR3aa: CASSSYRGLNYGYTF
CDR3nt: TGTGCCAGCAGCTCATACAGGGGGCTTAACTATGGCTACACCTTC

v_gene: TRBV4-2
d_gene: TRBD1
len: 13
abundance: NA
j_gene: TRBJ1-2
CDR3aa: CASRRDRSYGYTF
CDR3nt: TGTGCCAGCAGGCGGGACAGGAGCTATGGCTACACCTTC

v_gene: TRBV7-8
d_gene: TRBD1
len: 14
abundance: NA
j_gene: TRBJ1-1
CDR3aa: CASSRTGRVTEAFF
CDR3nt: TGTGCCAGCAGCAGGACAGGGCGAGTAACTGAAGCTTTCTTT

v_gene: TRBV30
d_gene: NA
len: 11
abundance: NA
j_gene: TRBJ1-2
CDR3aa: CAWSVNNGYTF
CDR3nt: TGTGCCTGGAGTGTCAACAATGGCTACACCTTC

v_gene: TRBV6-5
d_gene: NA
len: 14
abundance: NA
j_gene: TRBJ1-2
CDR3aa: CASSPGRTVHGYTF
CDR3nt: TGTGCCAGCAGCCCGGGTCGGACAGTTCATGGCTACACCTTC

v_gene: TRBV2
d_gene: NA
len: 14
abundance: NA
j_gene: TRBJ1-6
CDR3aa: CASRGTVAHSPLHF
CDR3nt: TGTGCCAGCAGAGGCACAGTGGCCCATTCACCCCTCCACTTT

v_gene: TRBV10-1
d_gene: TRBD2
len: 15
abundance: NA
j_gene: TRBJ2-7
CDR3aa: CASSDGSAGFYEQYF
CDR3nt: TGCGCCAGCAGTGACGGTTCAGCGGGGTTCTACGAGCAGTACTTC

v_gene: TRBV28
d_gene: TRBD1
len: 16
abundance: NA
j_gene: TRBJ1-1
CDR3aa: CASSTQGQGARTEAFF
CDR3nt: TGTGCCAGCAGTACCCAGGGACAGGGGGCGCGCACTGAAGCTTTCTTT

v_gene: TRBV19
d_gene: TRBD1
len: 15
abundance: NA
j_gene: TRBJ1-2
CDR3aa: CASTTKRTGMGGYTF
CDR3nt: TGTGCCAGTACTACGAAAAGGACAGGGATGGGGGGCTACACCTTC

v_gene: TRBV2
d_gene: NA
len: 15
abundance: NA
j_gene: TRBJ2-2
CDR3aa: CASSEQTVNTGELFF
CDR3nt: TGTGCCAGCAGTGAACAGACAGTAAACACCGGGGAGCTGTTTTTT

v_gene: TRBV7-2
d_gene: TRBD1
len: 14
abundance: NA
j_gene: TRBJ2-7
CDR3aa: CASSLRYRGHEQYF
CDR3nt: TGTGCCAGCAGCTTAAGGTACAGGGGGCACGAGCAGTACTTC

v_gene: TRBV6-5
d_gene: NA
len: 14
abundance: NA
j_gene: TRBJ2-5
CDR3aa: CASSPVDFQETQYF
CDR3nt: TGTGCCAGCAGTCCTGTGGACTTCCAAGAGACCCAGTACTTC

v_gene: TRBV16
d_gene: NA
len: 14
abundance: NA
j_gene: TRBJ1-1
CDR3aa: CASSQFAGDGEAFF
CDR3nt: TGTGCCAGCAGCCAATTTGCAGGGGATGGTGAAGCTTTCTTT

v_gene: TRBV2
d_gene: NA
len: 15
abundance: NA
j_gene: TRBJ2-3
CDR3aa: CASTQEGRGTDTQYF
CDR3nt: TGTGCCAGCACCCAGGAGGGGCGGGGCACAGATACGCAGTATTTT